This TCR beta chain was sequenced in a study of T-cell memory formation after mild COVID-19. Study-wide results and caveats: Among contracting clones, CD4+ were mainly CM/EM and CD8+ enriched in EMRA. Whether second-wave clones peaking at day 37 were SARS-CoV-2 specific went unconfirmed. Clones that contracted from day 15 to 85 had balanced CD4/CD8; later expanders were CD4+ biased. The pre-infection memory compartment contained some responding clones, suggesting cross-reactive memory joined.

V was pared by 5 bases and J by 8 bases, with 12 bases between. The CDR3 spans 12 residues. Germline loops: CDR1 SEHNR, CDR2 FQNEAQ (reference sequence). This clonotype was recorded a few times. Its specificity is not known. Each CDR3 protein is one row after TCRdb ran MiXCR on the 5' RACE reads. The sample has about 560,000 distinct CDR3 sequences; 15% to 20% are singletons. Specimen: PBMCs or a T cell subset sorted from them (not recorded which). The chain recombines TRBV7-9 with TRBJ1-2; D perhaps matches TRBD1 (5 bases). The clonotype comes from an adult woman who had mild COVID-19 (a few samples of this study predate the infection). Cell type and time point are not known. This chain's CDR3 is CASSPGTPGYTF. The DNA of the CDR3 is TGTGCCAGCAGCCCCGGGACGCCCGGCTACACCTTC.